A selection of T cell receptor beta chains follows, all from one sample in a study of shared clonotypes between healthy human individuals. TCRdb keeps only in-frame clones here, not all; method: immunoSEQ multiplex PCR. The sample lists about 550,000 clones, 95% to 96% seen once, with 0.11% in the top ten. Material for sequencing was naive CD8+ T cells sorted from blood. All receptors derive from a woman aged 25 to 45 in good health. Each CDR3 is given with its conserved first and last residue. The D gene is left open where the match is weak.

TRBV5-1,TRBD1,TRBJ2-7,CASSWGQGYEQYF
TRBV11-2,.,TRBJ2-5,CASSLSIQETQYF
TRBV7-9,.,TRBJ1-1,CASSLGYTEAFF
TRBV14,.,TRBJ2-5,CASSQRGHLSPKETQYF
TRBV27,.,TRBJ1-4,CASSFSRFATNEKLFF
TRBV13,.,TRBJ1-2,CASSLQGDGYTF
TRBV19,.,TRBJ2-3,CASSTQDSSTDTQYF
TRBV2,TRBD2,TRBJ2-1,CASSETGTSGSNEQFF
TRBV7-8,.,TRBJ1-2,CASSSQDRFNYGYTF
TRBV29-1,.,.,CSVAESRVDEQYF
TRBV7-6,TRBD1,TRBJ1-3,CASSLLTGGSSSGNTIYF
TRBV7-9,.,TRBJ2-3,CACWPGLGDRDTQYF
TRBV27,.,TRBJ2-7,CASSRRGYYEQYF
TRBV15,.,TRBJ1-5,CATSRDNSLTQPQHF
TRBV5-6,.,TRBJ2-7,CASSLPGGDEQYF
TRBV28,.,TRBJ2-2,CASKGTRTGELFF
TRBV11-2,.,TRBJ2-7,CASSLAVSAYEQYF
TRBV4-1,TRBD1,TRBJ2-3,CASSHRQGTTDTQYF
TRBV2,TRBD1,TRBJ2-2,CASSHRGENTGELFF
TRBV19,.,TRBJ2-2,CASMALEFTGELFF
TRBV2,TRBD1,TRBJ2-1,CASRSRTGVTDTEFF
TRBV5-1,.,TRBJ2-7,CASRSGIGYEQYF
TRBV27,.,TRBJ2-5,CASSLWDGEEQYF
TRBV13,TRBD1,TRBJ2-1,CASSSDGQGYNEQFF
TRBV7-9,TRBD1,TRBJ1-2,CASSLVGGDGYTF
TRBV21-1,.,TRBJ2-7,CASSPGQDF
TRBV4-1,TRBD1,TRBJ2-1,CASSLRDRGDEQFF
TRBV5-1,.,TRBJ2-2,CASSLWGEYDWNTGELFF
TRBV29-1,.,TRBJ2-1,CSVVGIYNEQFF
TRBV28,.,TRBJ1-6,CATSTPGLLPVNSPLHF
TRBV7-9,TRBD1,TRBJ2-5,CASSVRTGGLSQYF
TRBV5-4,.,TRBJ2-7,CASSSDYEQYF
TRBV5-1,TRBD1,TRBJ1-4,CASSLTRDRVDEKLFF
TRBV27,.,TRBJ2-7,CASSLASSSYEQYF
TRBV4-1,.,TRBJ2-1,CASSQDIGSYNEQFF
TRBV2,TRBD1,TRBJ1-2,CASRGTVNYGYTF